This entry concerns a single T cell receptor (beta chain). Its antigen is currently unknown. This record belongs to a study of human thymus T cells. Study-wide results and limits: Thymic repertoires from unrelated individuals overlapped highly, related research reported. Biased V and J segment usage appeared in thymus and peripheral blood.

The CDR3 contains 17 residues. V trimming: 0 bases; J trimming: 6 bases; junction bases outside the gene matches: 15. Germline loops: CDR1 GTSNPN, CDR2 SVGIG (reference sequence). Using immunoSEQ multiplex PCR, the repertoire was profiled, and TCRdb retains in-frame clones only, with some absent. The data contain tens of thousands of clones, roughly 96% of them seen just once; the ten biggest clones take up roughly 0.03%. The study used thymus tissue resected during corrective heart surgery. Donors were healthy Finnish infants having corrective surgery for congenital heart defects. This rearrangement joins TRBV30 to TRBJ2-5, with 8 bases identical to TRBD1. Sequenced material: thymus tissue. The receptor was derived from a boy in the first two years of life with a congenital heart defect but otherwise immunologically healthy. CDR3 residues: CAWSVGSAPGGTKTQYF. CDR3 bases: TGTGCCTGGAGTGTAGGGTCGGCGCCAGGGGGCACGAAGACCCAGTACTTC.